The clone carrying this TCR beta chain was detected a few times. The source of the sample is a study of blood T cells in healthy people across ages. Alongside a J-beta primer mix, a sample-barcoded 5' primer served in a second PCR lasting about 7 to 11 cycles. Each CDR3 protein is one row after TCRdb ran MiXCR on the 5' RACE reads. The sample has approximately 1,700,000 distinct CDR3 sequences, 35% to 50% seen once. Trimming removed 3 bases from V and 12 bases from J, with 19 bases in between. CDR3 length: 15 residues. Germline CDR1 reads SGDLS; CDR2 reads YYNGEE. Ranging in age from roughly 6 to 90, the donors were healthy Caucasian individuals from Russia.

This clonotype originated in a human donor in good health. The source material was blood. The chain recombines TRBV9 with TRBJ1-6, with D tentatively TRBD1 (6 bases). This chain's CDR3 is CASSGGDTASGPLHF. For the CDR3, the DNA is TGTGCCAGCAGCGGCGGGGACACGGCCTCAGGACCCCTCCACTTT.